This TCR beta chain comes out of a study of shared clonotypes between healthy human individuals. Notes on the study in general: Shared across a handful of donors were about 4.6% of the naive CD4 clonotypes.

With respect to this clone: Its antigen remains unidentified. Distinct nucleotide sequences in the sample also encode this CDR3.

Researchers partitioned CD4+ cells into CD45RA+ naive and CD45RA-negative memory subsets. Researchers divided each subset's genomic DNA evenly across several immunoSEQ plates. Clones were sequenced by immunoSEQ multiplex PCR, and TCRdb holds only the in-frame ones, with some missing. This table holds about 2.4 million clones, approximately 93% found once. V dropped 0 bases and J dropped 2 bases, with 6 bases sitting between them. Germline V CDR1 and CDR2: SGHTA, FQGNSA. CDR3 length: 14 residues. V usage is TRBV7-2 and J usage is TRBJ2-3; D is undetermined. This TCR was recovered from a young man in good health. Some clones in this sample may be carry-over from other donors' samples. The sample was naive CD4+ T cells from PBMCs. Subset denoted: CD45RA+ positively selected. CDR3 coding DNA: TGTGCCAGCAGCTTAGCGGGTCCCACAGATACGCAGTATTTT. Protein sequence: CASSLAGPTDTQYF.